This entry lists 19 T cell receptor beta chains sequenced from one sample in a study of Graves' ophthalmopathy and Graves' hyperthyroidism. RNA transcripts were the template, and TCR beta CDR3 regions were amplified from them. Amplification began with first-round RT-PCR using HTBI primers, then second-round multiplex PCR was performed. TCRdb reprocessed the multiplex PCR reads via MiXCR and lists one record per CDR3 protein. The table lists around 1,000,000 distinct CDR3 sequences, roughly two fifths of them singletons. Sample: peripheral blood or thyroid tissue (not recorded which). These receptors all come from an adult man with Graves' hyperthyroidism.

Many counts were recorded for this clonotype. V and J are TRBV20-1 and TRBJ2-7; 8 bases are a match to TRBD2. There are 14 residues in the CDR3. V trimming: 3 bases; J trimming: 7 bases; junction bases outside the gene matches: 11. CDR1 DFQATT and CDR2 SNEGSKA come from the germline V gene (reference sequence). The chain's CDR3 is CSASPGLGSWEQYF. CDR3 in DNA: TGCAGTGCTAGCCCGGGACTAGGTTCCTGGGAGCAGTACTTC.

This clonotype was found many times. The V and J genes are TRBV5-1 and TRBJ1-2; a possible D gene is TRBD1 (6 bases). V lost 4 bases and J 7 bases, leaving 17 bases between the germline ends. Germline assignment: CDR1 SGHRS and CDR2 YFSETQ. There are 14 residues in the CDR3. The CDR3 nucleotides read TGCGCCAGCAGCGTAGATCAGGGGAGTTTTGGCTACACCTTC. Protein sequence: CASSVDQGSFGYTF.

This clonotype was counted ten times or more. The gene calls are TRBV7-2 and TRBJ2-2; perhaps D is TRBD1 or TRBD2 (5 bases each). The CDR3 consists of 10 residues. Germline V lookup: CDR1 SGHTA, CDR2 FQGNSA. V was cut by 11 bases and J by 7 bases, with 8 bases left in between. CDR3 nucleotide sequence: TGTGCCTGGGGGATCGGGGAGCTGTTTTTT. Its translation: CAWGIGELFF.

This clonotype was seen many times. This rearrangement joins TRBV25-1 to TRBJ2-7; D might be TRBD2 (6 bases). V shed 3 bases and J shed 3 bases, with 18 bases lying between them. The CDR3 runs to 16 residues. Germline V lookup: CDR1 MGHDK, CDR2 SYGVNS. CDR3 in DNA: TGTGCCAGCAGTGATCGGAGGGGATCGTATTACTACGAGCAGTACTTC. It specifies CASSDRRGSYYYEQYF.

At least ten counts were recorded for this clonotype. The rearrangement joins TRBV12-3 or TRBV12-4 to TRBJ1-5; TRBD1 aligns across 9 bases. V shed 7 bases and J 7 bases; nucleotides not matched to a gene: 5. The CDR3 is made up of 13 amino acids. For the CDR3, the DNA is TGTGCCAGCACCGAACAGGGGGCGCAGCCCCAGCATTTT. Translated: CASTEQGAQPQHF.

This clonotype was observed at least ten times. The gene calls are TRBV7-9 and TRBJ1-4; D is possibly TRBD1 (5 bases). CDR3 size: 17 residues. Trimming shortened V by 6 bases and J by 5 bases, and 22 bases separated the two germline ends. CDR1 and CDR2 from the germline V gene are SEHNR and FQNEAQ (reference sequence). The CDR3 bases are TGTGCCAGCAGTCCTATCCTAGGGACTGGCGGAAATGAAAAACTGTTTTTT. Its translation: CASSPILGTGGNEKLFF.

Comments on this clonotype: One base away lies a much larger clone, so this may be a sequencing read error. The gene calls are TRBV11-1 and TRBJ2-5; D perhaps matches TRBD2 (5 bases). The CDR3 extends over 17 amino acids. Germline loops: CDR1 SGHAT, CDR2 FQDESV (reference sequence). V lost 4 bases and J lost 1, with 19 bases in between. The CDR3 here is CASSSGELFPSQETQYF. Here the CDR3 DNA reads TGTGCCAGCAGCTCCGGGGAACTTTTTCCGAGCCAAGAGACCCAGTACTTC. Full variable domain (remainder filled in from reference TRBV11-1 and TRBJ2-5): EAEVAQSPRYKITEKSQAVAFWCDPISGHATLYWYRQILGQGPELLVQFQDESVVDDSQLPKDRFSAERLKGVDSTLKIQPAELGDSAMYLCASSSGELFPSQETQYFGPGTRLLVL.

Regarding this clonotype: This may be a read error, as it is one base from a much larger clone. The DNA is left out, because the CDR3 cannot be placed on it with certainty; the CDR3 is given as TCRdb lists it. V gene TRBV7-9 combines with J gene TRBJ1-2. The germline CDR1 and CDR2 sequences are SEHNR and FQNEAQ (reference sequence). The CDR3 numbers 15 amino acids, ends counted. CDR3 sequence reads: CASSQDFSFNYGCTF.

This clonotype appeared many times. Relative to the germline gene, one junction end is altered; a read error may explain this. The chain combines TRBV7-9 with TRBJ1-5; D gene uncertain. This CDR3 region has 14 residues. CDR1 is SEHNR and CDR2 is FQNEAQ in the germline V gene (reference sequence). CDR3 region: CASSLGYGNQPQHF. CDR3 nucleotides: TGCGCCAGCAGCTTAGGATACGGCAATCAGCCCCAGCATTTT.

This clonotype was detected many times. This sequence joins TRBV30 and TRBJ1-6; 8 nucleotides match TRBD1. V lost 1 base and J lost 9; bases outside the gene matches: 8. From germline, CDR1 is GTSNPN and CDR2 SVGIG (reference sequence). The CDR3 consists of 15 residues. This chain's CDR3 is CAWSGSTGGGSPLHF. The CDR3 DNA follows: TGTGCCTGGAGTGGATCTACAGGGGGGGGTTCACCCCTCCACTTT.

At least ten counts were recorded for this clonotype. V gene TRBV25-1 combines with J gene TRBJ1-1, with D unclear. Germline assignment: CDR1 MGHDK and CDR2 SYGVNS. This CDR3 has 13 residues. V was cut by 0 bases and J by 11 bases, with 13 bases left in between. This CDR3 reads CASSEYWVHEAFF. The CDR3 DNA reads TGTGCCAGCAGTGAATATTGGGTACATGAGGCTTTCTTT. Full variable domain (outside the CDR3, taken from reference TRBV25-1 and TRBJ1-1): EADIYQTPRYLVIGTGKKITLECSQTMGHDKMYWYQQDPGMELHLIHYSYGVNSTEKGDLSSESTVSRIRTEHFPLTLESARPSHTSQYLCASSEYWVHEAFFGQGTRLTVV.

This clonotype was picked up one time. It is likely a read error, because the conserved phenylalanine at the end of the CDR3 is missing. The DNA is omitted, as the CDR3 cannot be located on it reliably, and the CDR3 follows TCRdb's listing. The chain recombines TRBV19 with TRBJ1-6. The CDR3 has 8 amino acids, counting both end residues. The germline V gene has CDR1 LNHDA and CDR2 SQIVND (reference sequence). CDR3 in amino acids: CASNHPNR.

This clonotype has a handful of counts. The V call is TRBV2, the J call TRBJ1-5; no firm D call. The CDR3 sequence is 16 residues long. Germline V CDR1 and CDR2: SNHLY, FYNNEI. V was shortened by 6 bases and J by 0 bases, with 15 bases between the two germline ends. CDR3 nucleotides: TGTGCCAGCAGCTTAGCTGGGCAGGATAGCAATCAGCCCCAGCATTTT. Translation: CASSLAGQDSNQPQHF.

The V gene is TRBV20-1, the J gene TRBJ1-5; 7 bases match TRBD1. V lost 2 bases, J lost 5 bases, and 9 bases stayed unmatched. Germline CDR1 reads DFQATT; CDR2 reads SNEGSKA (reference sequence). This CDR3 region has 15 residues. Here the CDR3 reads CSARTIRQGYQPQHF. CDR3 DNA sequence: TGCAGTGCTAGAACCATCAGACAGGGTTATCAGCCCCAGCATTTT.

This chain joins TRBV20-1 and TRBJ2-7, with TRBD2 matching 10 bases. The CDR3 covers 16 residues. J gave up 0 bases and V 3 bases, and 8 bases lay outside the gene matches. CDR1 is DFQATT and CDR2 is SNEGSKA in the germline V gene (reference sequence). CDR3 DNA sequence: TGCAGTGCTAGGATAACTAGCGGGAAGAGCTCCTACGAGCAGTACTTC. Translating gives CSARITSGKSSYEQYF.

The rearrangement links TRBV10-2 to TRBJ2-7; D might be TRBD1 or TRBD2, each matching 5 bases. This CDR3 region has 12 residues. The germline V gene has CDR1 WSHSY and CDR2 SAAADI. V lost 11 bases, J lost 7 bases, and 18 bases lay in between. The CDR3 protein is CAFWGYEGEQYF. Written as DNA, the CDR3 is TGCGCCTTCTGGGGGTACGAGGGAGAGCAGTACTTC.

V gene TRBV20-1 combines with J gene TRBJ1-2, with a possible D match to TRBD1 (5 bases). The CDR3 extends over 13 amino acids. Trimming shortened V by 6 bases and J by 2 bases, and 13 bases separated the two germline ends. Germline lookup yields CDR1 DFQATT and CDR2 SNEGSKA (reference sequence). The CDR3 DNA is TGCAGTGCGATCCGGGACCGAAACTATGGCTACACCTTC. Encoded protein: CSAIRDRNYGYTF.

For the CDR3, the DNA is TGTGCCAGCAGACGGGAAACTCCGGGACAGGGGACCGATTCACCCCTCCACTTT. Protein product: CASRRETPGQGTDSPLHF. V and J are TRBV7-2 and TRBJ1-6; 10 bases agree with TRBD1. The CDR3 covers 18 residues. Looked up from germline, CDR1 is SGHTA and CDR2 is FQGNSA. The V segment lost 6 bases and the J segment 8 bases; nucleotides outside the gene matches: 16.

There are many counts of this clonotype. The gene calls are TRBV29-1 and TRBJ2-7, with D maybe TRBD1 (5 bases). Germline CDR1 and CDR2: SQVTM and ANQGSEA. The CDR3 has 14 residues. Between the trimmed V and J ends, which lost 4 bases and 0 bases, there was a span of 13 bases. Here the CDR3 DNA reads TGCAGCGTTGCAAGGCAGGGTAGCTCCTACGAGCAGTACTTC. Protein product: CSVARQGSSYEQYF.